This T cell receptor beta chain was retrieved from a study of STAT5B mutations in CD4+ large granular lymphocyte leukemia. The CDR3 extends over 16 amino acids. The V end lost 5 bases, the J end lost 0 bases, and 16 bases lay between the germline ends. Germline V gene data show CDR1 as SGHVS and CDR2 as FQNEAQ. With respect to this clone: Its target is unknown.

Control samples were healthy donors' buffy coats. Overall study results and limits: Compared with healthy controls (2/35), patient top clones favored TRBV06 (8/27). Main leukemic clonotypes were patient-specific, but around 25% appeared at low frequency elsewhere. CD4-sorted patient repertoires seemed more clonal than healthy CD4+ repertoires.

This table comes from immunoSEQ multiplex PCR, and its TCRdb copy is limited to in-frame clones, with some not included. This table holds about 34,000 clones, 70% to 90% found once. Sample: CD4+ T cells from blood buffy coats. The V gene is TRBV7-8, the J gene TRBJ1-1; D gene ambiguous. The sequence came from a human donor in good health. The CDR3 is CASSPGRAHVNTEAFF. For the CDR3, the DNA is TGTGCCAGCAGCCCCGGACGGGCACATGTGAACACTGAAGCTTTCTTT.